This T cell receptor (beta chain) was captured in a study of CD8+ T cells in alopecia areata. Study as a whole: At a dose of 5 to 10 mg twice daily, oral tofacitinib was given to treated patients.

Germline loops: CDR1 SQVTM, CDR2 ANQGSEA. V dropped 6 bases and J dropped 2 bases, with 11 bases sitting between them. CDR3 size: 12 residues. With regard to this clone: Its antigen is currently unknown.

Treatment meaning: oral pan-JAK inhibitor, 5-10 mg twice daily. The sorting of PBMCs gave CD4+ and CD8+ T cells. It was cDNA, reverse transcribed from extracted RNA, that served as the sequencing template. Libraries were prepared by immunoSEQ multiplex PCR; TCRdb keeps only in-frame clonotypes and omits some of them. Of 110,000 to 150,000 clones detected, 85% to 90% appear once; the ten largest clones hold around 13%. Study conclusions and caveats: Within the top 100, expanded CD8+ clones significantly decreased with tofacitinib, as did scalp clonality. Tissue-resident alphabeta T cells belonging to normal skin likewise get sequenced within scalp specimens.

This receptor was taken from a human donor with alopecia areata. This specimen consisted of CD8+ T cells sorted from blood, obtained at week 4, from a patient treated with tofacitinib. This chain connects TRBV29-1 to TRBJ2-7; the D call may be TRBD1 or TRBD2 (6 bases each). The CDR3 is CSVAGEAYEQYF. Written as DNA, the CDR3 is TGCAGCGTCGCAGGGGAGGCCTACGAGCAGTACTTC.